The 5 T cell receptor beta chains below all came from one sample that was sequenced in a study of T cell responses to AZD1222 COVID-19 vaccine. Clones were read by immunoSEQ multiplex PCR, and TCRdb kept only the in-frame ones, dropping some. The data contain 150,000 or so clones, just over 90% of them singletons. Specimen: peripheral blood, collected 28 days after the second AZD1222 dose. Source of these receptors: an adult who received the AZD1222 COVID-19 vaccine.

The gene calls are TRBV27 and TRBJ2-7; D might be TRBD2 (5 bases). Between the trimmed V and J ends, which lost 6 bases and 1 base, there was a span of 25 bases. Germline V lookup: CDR1 MNHEY, CDR2 SMNVEV (reference sequence). The CDR3 runs 18 residues. Written as DNA, the CDR3 is TGTGCCAGCAGATACCACCTTCGGCCGCGGGCCGGTTCCTACGAGCAGTACTTC. It specifies CASRYHLRPRAGSYEQYF.

The chain is built from TRBV19 and TRBJ1-1; unclear D gene. Germline lookup yields CDR1 LNHDA and CDR2 SQIVND (reference sequence). The CDR3 has 15 amino acids. V was trimmed by 0 bases and J by 5 bases, leaving 13 bases between them. The CDR3 DNA sequence: TGTGCCAGTAGTATAGATGGAGTCCAGTGGACTGAAGCTTTCTTT. Its protein product is CASSIDGVQWTEAFF.

CDR3 in amino acids: CASSLSRDYGYTF. CDR3 coding DNA: TGTGCCAGCAGTTTATCTCGGGACTATGGCTACACCTTC. This chain connects TRBV27 to TRBJ1-2; D unresolved. Trimming took off 0 bases at V and 3 bases at J, with 5 bases between the two ends. Germline values: CDR1 MNHEY, CDR2 SMNVEV (reference sequence). The CDR3 is 13 amino acids.

This clone was observed once. V gene TRBV10-3 combines with J gene TRBJ1-5, with TRBD1 matching over 9 bases. Trimming at V came to 2 bases and at J to 6 bases, leaving 5 bases not matched to a gene. CDR1 is ENHRY, CDR2 SYGVKD, per germline. The CDR3 spans 15 residues. CDR3 bases: TGTGCCATCAGTGAGGGGACAGGGTTGGGTCAGCCCCAGCATTTT. This translates into CAISEGTGLGQPQHF.

V usage is TRBV7-8 and J usage is TRBJ1-6; D may be TRBD1 (5 bases). This CDR3 has 13 amino acids. The germline V gene has CDR1 SGHVS and CDR2 FQNEAQ. Trimming left V 1 base short and J 10 bases short, with 8 bases between. CDR3 coding DNA: TGTGCCAGCAGCTTAGTATGGGACTCACCCCTCCACTTT. It yields the protein CASSLVWDSPLHF.